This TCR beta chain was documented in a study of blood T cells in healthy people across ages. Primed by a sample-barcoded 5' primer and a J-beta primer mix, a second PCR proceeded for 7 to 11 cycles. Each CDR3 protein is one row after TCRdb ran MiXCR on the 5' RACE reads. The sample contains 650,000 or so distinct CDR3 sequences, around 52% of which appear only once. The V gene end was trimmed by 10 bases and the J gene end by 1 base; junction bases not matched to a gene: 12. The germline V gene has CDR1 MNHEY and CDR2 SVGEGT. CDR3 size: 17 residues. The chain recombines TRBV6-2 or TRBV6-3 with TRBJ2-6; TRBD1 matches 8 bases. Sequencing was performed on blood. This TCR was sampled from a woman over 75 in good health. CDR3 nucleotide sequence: TGTGCCACCACCACTGACAGGGGAAGATCTGGGGCCAACGTCCTGACTTTC. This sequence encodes CATTTDRGRSGANVLTF.